The 31 T cell receptor beta chains below all came from one sample that was sequenced in a study of cytomegalovirus exposure and HLA in healthy donors. Data came from immunoSEQ multiplex PCR; TCRdb stores just in-frame clones and leaves some out. The sample includes some 120,000 clones, more than 70% of them seen just once. Source material: PBMCs. The origin of the receptors is a woman aged 25 to 45 in good health and CMV-seronegative.

This clone was counted at least ten times. CDR3 DNA sequence: TGTGCCAGTAGTATGAAGGGGTACACCGGGGAGCTGTTTTTT. The encoded protein is CASSMKGYTGELFF. The V and J genes are TRBV19 and TRBJ2-2; D possibly corresponds to TRBD1 (5 bases). Germline CDR1 and CDR2: LNHDA and SQIVND (reference sequence). The CDR3 extends over 14 amino acids. Trimming pared 3 bases from V and 3 bases from J, leaving 8 bases between.

This clone has more than one count but fewer than ten. Other DNA sequences in the sample encode the same CDR3. The V and J genes are TRBV18 and TRBJ2-5, with 10 bases that match TRBD1. With 6 bases clipped from V and 5 bases from J, the junction kept 3 bases outside the gene matches. The germline V gene has CDR1 KGHSH and CDR2 LQKENI. The CDR3 runs 13 residues. The CDR3 DNA reads TGTGCCAGCTCGCCGGGACAGGGGGAGACCCAGTACTTC. Protein sequence: CASSPGQGETQYF.

A remark on this clone: This sample also contains other DNA sequences that code for the same CDR3. This rearrangement joins TRBV4-3 to TRBJ1-2; perhaps TRBD1 as D (5 bases). V was clipped by 1 base and J by 4 bases, with 7 bases between them. This CDR3 has 13 residues. Germline V gene sequence: CDR1 LGHNA, CDR2 YSLEER. CDR3 sequence (DNA): TGCGCCAGCAGCCAAGGCGGGGGCTATGGCTACACCTTC. It is translated as CASSQGGGYGYTF.

This clone was counted a few times. The J gene is TRBJ1-1, the V gene TRBV27, with a tentative D call TRBD1 (5 bases). The CDR3 length is 13 residues. Trimming pared 6 bases from V and 6 bases from J, leaving 14 bases between. Per germline, CDR1 MNHEY and CDR2 SMNVEV (reference sequence). The CDR3 sequence: CASRYPGGAEAFF. DNA of the CDR3: TGTGCCAGCAGATACCCCGGGGGTGCTGAAGCTTTCTTT.

This clone was seen only a few times. The rearrangement uses TRBV11-2 and TRBJ1-1; weak D call: TRBD1 (5 bases). V lost 7 bases, J lost 2 bases, and 17 bases lay in between. The CDR3 covers 15 residues. From germline, CDR1 is SGHAT and CDR2 FQNNGV. The CDR3 here is CASNRGEGPNTEAFF. In nucleotides, the CDR3 is TGTGCCAGCAATCGGGGGGAGGGTCCCAACACTGAAGCTTTCTTT.

V and J are TRBV9 and TRBJ2-3, with a possible D match to TRBD2 (7 bases). V was pared by 4 bases and J by 5 bases, with 17 bases between. CDR1 is SGDLS, CDR2 YYNGEE, per germline. The CDR3 spans 15 residues. CDR3 sequence (DNA): TGTGCCAGCAGCCCAGTTGACGGGGGGCAAGATACGCAGTATTTT. Amino acids: CASSPVDGGQDTQYF.

The V call is TRBV5-1, the J call TRBJ1-6; 9 nucleotides agree with TRBD1. The CDR3 has 19 residues. Germline CDR1 is SGHRS and CDR2 is YFSETQ. The V and J ends lost 0 bases and 4 bases, in that order; junction bases with no gene match: 11. CDR3: CASSLDLPTGGGYNSPLHF. CDR3 DNA sequence: TGCGCCAGCAGCTTGGACCTCCCAACAGGGGGCGGTTATAATTCACCCCTCCACTTT.

This chain joins TRBV7-2 and TRBJ1-5, with 9 bases aligning to TRBD1. This CDR3 contains 15 residues. V gave up 5 bases and J gave up 1 base; unmatched junction bases: 3. Germline CDR1 is SGHTA and CDR2 is FQGNSA. The CDR3 sequence: CASSRGQGSNQPQHF. CDR3 DNA sequence: TGTGCCAGCAGCAGGGGACAGGGAAGCAATCAGCCCCAGCATTTT.

The chain joins TRBV5-6 to TRBJ1-4; D might be TRBD1 (5 bases). This CDR3 is built from 15 residues. The germline gives CDR1 SGHDT, CDR2 YYEEEE. Trimming took 2 bases from V and 7 from J, leaving 15 bases between them. In DNA form, the CDR3 reads TGTGCCAGCAGCTTCGATTCGGGGGGGAGTGAAAAACTGTTTTTT. It codes for CASSFDSGGSEKLFF.

The V gene is TRBV7-9, the J gene TRBJ2-5; D possibly corresponds to TRBD2 (6 bases). The CDR3 extends over 15 amino acids. Trimming took off 5 bases at V and 5 bases at J, with 18 bases between the two ends. Germline assignment: CDR1 SEHNR and CDR2 FQNEAQ (reference sequence). CDR3 in amino acids: CASSRLVGGHETQYF. Here the CDR3 DNA reads TGTGCCAGCAGCCGCCTAGTCGGAGGGCACGAGACCCAGTACTTC.

This chain joins TRBV7-9 and TRBJ2-3, with a tentative D call TRBD2 (7 bases). The CDR3 spans 14 residues. The V and J ends lost 5 bases and 8 bases respectively, with 17 bases between them. Looked up from germline, CDR1 is SEHNR and CDR2 is FQNEAQ (reference sequence). Here the CDR3 DNA reads TGTGCCAGCAGCCCCCGGGGGGCCTTTGGTACGCAGTATTTT. Protein: CASSPRGAFGTQYF.

This rearrangement joins TRBV5-6 to TRBJ2-7, with D possibly being TRBD2 (5 bases). V lost 1 base and J lost 6, with 14 bases in between. CDR1 is SGHDT, CDR2 YYEEEE, per germline. The CDR3 has 14 amino acids. The CDR3 sequence is CASSLFGVGAEQYF. The CDR3 region has the DNA TGTGCCAGCAGCTTGTTCGGGGTGGGAGCCGAGCAGTACTTC.

This sequence joins TRBV5-1 and TRBJ2-7; TRBD1 agrees at 7 bases. The CDR3 has 14 residues. V was clipped by 3 bases and J by 6 bases; unmatched bases: 9. Germline CDR1 SGHRS, CDR2 YFSETQ. In DNA, the CDR3 is TGCGCCAGCAGCTCGGTAGGGACAGCCGGCGAGCAGTACTTC. This encodes CASSSVGTAGEQYF. Full variable domain (outside the CDR3, taken from reference TRBV5-1 and TRBJ2-7): KAGVTQTPRYLIKTRGQQVTLSCSPISGHRSVSWYQQTPGQGLQFLFEYFSETQRNKGNFPGRFSGRQFSNSRSEMNVSTLELGDSALYLCASSSVGTAGEQYFGPGTRLTVT.

The chain is built from TRBV7-2 and TRBJ2-7; no clear D gene. The V gene's germline CDR1 is SGHTA and CDR2 FQGNSA. The length of the CDR3 is 15 residues. The V end lost 0 bases, the J end lost 3 bases, and 12 bases lay between the germline ends. Here the CDR3 DNA reads TGTGCCAGCAGCTTAGCAGTTGGGCAGAGCTACGAGCAGTACTTC. Its translation is CASSLAVGQSYEQYF.

This clone appeared a single time. The chain has TRBV18 and TRBJ1-4; 8 bases map to TRBD1. Germline values: CDR1 KGHSH, CDR2 LQKENI. The length of the CDR3 is 14 residues. Trimming removed 6 bases from V and 7 bases from J; junction bases left unmatched: 7. The CDR3 nucleotides read TGTGCCAGCTCCCTCGGACAGGGAAGTGAAAAACTGTTTTTT. Its translation is CASSLGQGSEKLFF.

The chain links TRBV29-1 to TRBJ1-2; TRBD1 might be the D (5 bases). The germline gives CDR1 SQVTM, CDR2 ANQGSEA. CDR3 length equals 14 residues. Deletions cut 2 bases from V and 6 bases from J, with 16 bases between. This CDR3 is CSVESAQGRDGYTF. CDR3 bases: TGCAGCGTTGAATCTGCGCAGGGAAGGGATGGCTACACCTTC. Full variable domain (remainder filled in from reference TRBV29-1 and TRBJ1-2): SAVISQKPSRDICQRGTSLTIQCQVDSQVTMMFWYRQQPGQSLTLIATANQGSEATYESGFVIDKFPISRPNLTFSTLTVSNMSPEDSSIYLCSVESAQGRDGYTFGSGTRLTVV.

The chain has TRBV19 and TRBJ1-2; a weak D match, TRBD1 (5 bases). Germline-derived CDR1 and CDR2 are LNHDA and SQIVND (reference sequence). The CDR3 runs to 14 residues. The ends were cut back, 4 bases at V and 1 base at J, with 10 bases in the middle. The CDR3 loop is CASSKTELNYGYTF. CDR3 bases: TGTGCCAGTAGTAAGACAGAGCTTAACTATGGCTACACCTTC.

This clone occurred a few times. The chain links TRBV7-9 to TRBJ1-2, with D uncertain. CDR1 and CDR2 from the germline V gene are SEHNR and FQNEAQ (reference sequence). The germline V and J ends were trimmed by 4 bases and 8 bases, with 11 bases remaining between them. This CDR3 region has 12 residues. In DNA, the CDR3 is TGTGCCAGCAGCTCCCCCTCCCCCGGCTACACCTTC. It encodes CASSSPSPGYTF.

This rearrangement joins TRBV7-2 to TRBJ2-1; no definite D call. The CDR3 totals 13 residues. The germline gives CDR1 SGHTA, CDR2 FQGNSA. V shed 5 bases and J shed 4 bases, with 9 bases lying between them. The CDR3 loop is CASSLGAYNEQFF. In DNA form, the CDR3 reads TGTGCCAGCAGCCTAGGAGCTTACAATGAGCAGTTCTTC.

The V call is TRBV27, the J call TRBJ1-5; D remains ambiguous. Germline V gene sequence: CDR1 MNHEY, CDR2 SMNVEV (reference sequence). V lost 3 bases, J lost 0 bases, and 9 bases lay in between. This CDR3 contains 15 residues. For the CDR3, the DNA is TGTGCCAGCAGTTTCGGGAGATATAGCAATCAGCCCCAGCATTTT. Protein product: CASSFGRYSNQPQHF.

Here the CDR3 DNA reads TGTGCCAGTAGTAGGGGAGGGGAAGGAGCGTACACTGAAGCTTTCTTT. Translated, it gives CASSRGGEGAYTEAFF. This rearrangement joins TRBV19 to TRBJ1-1; tentative D call: TRBD1 (5 bases). The V gene's germline CDR1 is LNHDA and CDR2 SQIVND (reference sequence). Trimming removed 4 bases from V and 3 bases from J, with 18 bases in between. The CDR3 has 16 residues.

CDR3 region: CASSPGTSGGAILSDTQYF. In DNA, the CDR3 is TGCGCCAGCAGTCCCGGGACTAGCGGGGGGGCTATTCTGTCGGATACGCAGTATTTT. V is TRBV10-2 and J is TRBJ2-3, with TRBD2 identical over 16 bases. There are 19 residues in the CDR3. Germline V gene sequence: CDR1 WSHSY, CDR2 SAAADI. Trimming cost V 5 bases and J 6 bases; bases outside gene matches: 14.

This chain joins TRBV7-2 and TRBJ2-3; D is undetermined. This CDR3 contains 16 residues. Germline CDR1 is SGHTA and CDR2 is FQGNSA. The germline V and J ends were trimmed by 5 bases and 1 base, with 16 bases remaining between them. CDR3 sequence reads: CASSPRASARTDTQYF. The CDR3 region has the DNA TGTGCCAGCAGCCCTAGAGCGTCGGCCCGCACAGATACGCAGTATTTT.

This clone was seen at least ten times. The V and J genes are TRBV9 and TRBJ2-1, with D perhaps TRBD2 (5 bases). V shed 0 bases and J shed 6 bases, with 13 bases lying between them. In germline, CDR1 is SGDLS, CDR2 YYNGEE. This CDR3 is built from 15 residues. The CDR3 nucleotides read TGTGCCAGCAGCGTAGCCGGTGGAGGAGGCAATGAGCAGTTCTTC. Translation gives CASSVAGGGGNEQFF.

This sequence joins TRBV19 and TRBJ2-7; D is ambiguous. Between the trimmed V and J ends, which lost 6 bases and 0 bases, there was a span of 9 bases. Germline CDR1 LNHDA, CDR2 SQIVND (reference sequence). The CDR3 loop spans 13 amino acids. CDR3 residues: CASSLTVSYEQYF. The DNA for the CDR3 is TGTGCCAGTAGCTTGACTGTCTCCTACGAGCAGTACTTC.

The rearrangement links TRBV4-3 to TRBJ2-1; D gene unclear. The germline V gene encodes CDR1 LGHNA and CDR2 YSLEER. Trimming cost V 0 bases and J 7 bases, with 7 bases left between them. The CDR3 extends over 13 amino acids. In DNA form, the CDR3 reads TGCGCCAGCAGCCAAGATCGGTGGAATGAGCAGTTCTTC. The encoded protein is CASSQDRWNEQFF.

The chain links TRBV9 to TRBJ1-1; D gene ambiguous. This CDR3 has 15 amino acids. V lost 4 bases and J 4 bases, leaving 17 bases between the germline ends. Germline CDR1 and CDR2: SGDLS and YYNGEE. CDR3 residues: CASSPWGVGSTEAFF. CDR3 coding DNA: TGTGCCAGCAGCCCATGGGGTGTGGGGAGCACTGAAGCTTTCTTT.

This clone appeared a single time. The V and J genes are TRBV7-2 and TRBJ1-4; 8 bases agree with TRBD1. Germline CDR1 and CDR2: SGHTA and FQGNSA. The CDR3 consists of 15 residues. V was pared by 5 bases and J by 7 bases, with 9 bases of the junction left unmatched. The CDR3 is CASSLGGRGPEKLFF. CDR3 sequence (DNA): TGTGCCAGCAGCCTAGGAGGCAGGGGGCCTGAAAAACTGTTTTTT.

The V call is TRBV10-3, the J call TRBJ2-2; D not certain. Looked up from germline, CDR1 is ENHRY and CDR2 is SYGVKD. The CDR3 runs to 15 residues. V lost 0 bases to trimming and J lost 1 base, with 6 bases between them. In DNA, the CDR3 is TGTGCCATCAGTGAGTCGTCAGGGAACACCGGGGAGCTGTTTTTT. Protein sequence: CAISESSGNTGELFF.

The chain employs TRBV7-7 and TRBJ2-2; TRBD2 aligns across 14 bases. V was pared by 5 bases and J by 2 bases, with 10 bases of the junction left unmatched. The CDR3 totals 19 residues. Germline values: CDR1 SSHAT, CDR2 FNYEAQ (reference sequence). CDR3 nucleotides: TGTGCCAGCAGCCCACGGACTAGCGGGGGGTCCCTAAACACCGGGGAGCTGTTTTTT. As protein: CASSPRTSGGSLNTGELFF.

The chain joins TRBV29-1 to TRBJ1-1; D uncertain. Germline lookup yields CDR1 SQVTM and CDR2 ANQGSEA. V was pared by 1 base and J by 5 bases, with 5 bases between. The CDR3 covers 11 residues. The CDR3 DNA sequence: TGCAGCGTTGAAGCTACGACTGAAGCTTTCTTT. Protein sequence: CSVEATTEAFF.